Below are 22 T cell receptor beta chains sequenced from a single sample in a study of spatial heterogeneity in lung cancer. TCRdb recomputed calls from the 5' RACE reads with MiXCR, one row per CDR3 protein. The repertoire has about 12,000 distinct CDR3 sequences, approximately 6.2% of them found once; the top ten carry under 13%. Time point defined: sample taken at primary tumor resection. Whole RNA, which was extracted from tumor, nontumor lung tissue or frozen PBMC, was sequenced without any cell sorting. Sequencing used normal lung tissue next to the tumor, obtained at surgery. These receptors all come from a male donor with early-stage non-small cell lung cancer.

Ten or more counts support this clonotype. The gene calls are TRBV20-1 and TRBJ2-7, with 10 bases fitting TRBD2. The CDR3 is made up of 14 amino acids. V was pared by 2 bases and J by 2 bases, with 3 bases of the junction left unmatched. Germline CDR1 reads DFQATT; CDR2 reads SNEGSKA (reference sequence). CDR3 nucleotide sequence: TGCAGTGCTAGACAGCGGGAGGGTGCCTACGAGCAGTACTTC. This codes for CSARQREGAYEQYF.

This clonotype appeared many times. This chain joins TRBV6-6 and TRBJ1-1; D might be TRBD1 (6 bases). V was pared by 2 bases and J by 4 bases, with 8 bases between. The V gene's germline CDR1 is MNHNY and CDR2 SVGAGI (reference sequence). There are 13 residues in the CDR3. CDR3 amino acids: CASSYIRGTEAFF. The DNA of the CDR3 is TGTGCCAGCAGTTACATCAGGGGCACTGAAGCTTTCTTT.

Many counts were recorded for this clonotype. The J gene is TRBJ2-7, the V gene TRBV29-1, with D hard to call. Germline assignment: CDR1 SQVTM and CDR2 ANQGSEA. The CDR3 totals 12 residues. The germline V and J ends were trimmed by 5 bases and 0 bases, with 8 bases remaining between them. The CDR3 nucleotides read TGCAGCGTTACGGCCAGCTCCTACGAGCAGTACTTC. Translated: CSVTASSYEQYF.

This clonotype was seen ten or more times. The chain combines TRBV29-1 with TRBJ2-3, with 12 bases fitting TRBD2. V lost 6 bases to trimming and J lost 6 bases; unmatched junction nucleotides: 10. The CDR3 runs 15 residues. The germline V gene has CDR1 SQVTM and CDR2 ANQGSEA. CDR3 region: CSVGGLAGRADTQYF. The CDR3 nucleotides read TGCAGCGTGGGAGGACTAGCGGGAAGGGCGGATACGCAGTATTTT.

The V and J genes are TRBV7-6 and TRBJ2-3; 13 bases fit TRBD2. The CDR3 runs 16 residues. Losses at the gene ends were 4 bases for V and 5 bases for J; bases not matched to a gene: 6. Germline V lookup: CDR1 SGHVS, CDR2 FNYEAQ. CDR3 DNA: TGTGCCAGCAGCTCCCAGGGACTAGCGGGGTTAGATACGCAGTATTTT. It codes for CASSSQGLAGLDTQYF.

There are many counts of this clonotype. This CDR3 is CASSPRREMTEQFF. The CDR3 DNA sequence: TGTGCCAGCAGCCCTAGGCGGGAGATGACTGAGCAGTTCTTC. The chain is built from TRBV7-2 and TRBJ2-1, with TRBD2 identical over 7 bases. Germline V gives CDR1 SGHTA, CDR2 FQGNSA. CDR3 size: 14 residues. The trim removed 5 bases at V and 9 bases at J, leaving 10 bases unmatched.

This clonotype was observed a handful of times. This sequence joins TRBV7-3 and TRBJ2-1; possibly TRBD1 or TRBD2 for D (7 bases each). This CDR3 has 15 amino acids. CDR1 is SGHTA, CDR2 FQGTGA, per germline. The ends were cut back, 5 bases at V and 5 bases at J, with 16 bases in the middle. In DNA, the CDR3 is TGTGCCAGCAGCCCTCAGGGGGGGGTAGACAATGAGCAGTTCTTC. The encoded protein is CASSPQGGVDNEQFF.

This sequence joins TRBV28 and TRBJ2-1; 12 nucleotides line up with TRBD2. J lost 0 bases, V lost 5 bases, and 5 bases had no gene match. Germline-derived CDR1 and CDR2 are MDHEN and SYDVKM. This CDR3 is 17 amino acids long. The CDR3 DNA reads TGTGCCAGCAGTCTCTCGACTAGCGGGAGCTCCTACAATGAGCAGTTCTTC. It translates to CASSLSTSGSSYNEQFF.

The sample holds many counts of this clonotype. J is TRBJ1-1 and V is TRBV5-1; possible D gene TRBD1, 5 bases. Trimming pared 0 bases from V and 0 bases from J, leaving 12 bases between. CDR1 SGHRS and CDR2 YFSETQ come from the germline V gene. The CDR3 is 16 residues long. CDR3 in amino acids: CASSLGQNIMNTEAFF. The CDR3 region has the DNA TGCGCCAGCAGCTTGGGACAGAACATCATGAACACTGAAGCTTTCTTT. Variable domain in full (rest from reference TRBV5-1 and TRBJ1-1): KAGVTQTPRYLIKTRGQQVTLSCSPISGHRSVSWYQQTPGQGLQFLFEYFSETQRNKGNFPGRFSGRQFSNSRSEMNVSTLELGDSALYLCASSLGQNIMNTEAFFGQGTRLTVV.

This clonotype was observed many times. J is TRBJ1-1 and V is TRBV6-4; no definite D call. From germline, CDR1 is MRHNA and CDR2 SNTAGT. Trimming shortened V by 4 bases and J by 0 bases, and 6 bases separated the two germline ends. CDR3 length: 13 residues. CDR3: CASSVELNTEAFF. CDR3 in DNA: TGTGCCAGCAGTGTCGAACTGAACACTGAAGCTTTCTTT.

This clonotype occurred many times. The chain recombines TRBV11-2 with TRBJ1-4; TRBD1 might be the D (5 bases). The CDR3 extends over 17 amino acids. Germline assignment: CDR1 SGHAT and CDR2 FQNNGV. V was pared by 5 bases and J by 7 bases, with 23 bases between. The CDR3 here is CASSPGGAGGYGEKLFF. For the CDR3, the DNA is TGTGCCAGCAGCCCAGGCGGGGCCGGAGGTTATGGTGAAAAACTGTTTTTT.

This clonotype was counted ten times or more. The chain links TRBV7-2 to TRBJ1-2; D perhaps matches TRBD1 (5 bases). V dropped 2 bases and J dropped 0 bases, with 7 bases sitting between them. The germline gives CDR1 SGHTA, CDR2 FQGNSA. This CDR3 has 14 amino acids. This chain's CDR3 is CASSLTGANYGYTF. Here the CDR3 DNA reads TGTGCCAGCAGCTTAACAGGAGCTAACTATGGCTACACCTTC. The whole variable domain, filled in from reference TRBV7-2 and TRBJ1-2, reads GAGVSQSPSNKVTEKGKDVELRCDPISGHTALYWYRQSLGQGLEFLIYFQGNSAPDKSGLPSDRFSAERTGGSVSTLTIQRTQQEDSAVYLCASSLTGANYGYTFGSGTRLTVV.

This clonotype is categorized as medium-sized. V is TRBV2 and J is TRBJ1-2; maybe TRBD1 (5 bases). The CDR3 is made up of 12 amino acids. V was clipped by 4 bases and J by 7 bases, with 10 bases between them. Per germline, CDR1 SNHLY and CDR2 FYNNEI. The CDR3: CASSGRGRGYTF. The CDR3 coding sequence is TGTGCCAGCAGTGGGAGGGGCCGTGGCTACACCTTC.

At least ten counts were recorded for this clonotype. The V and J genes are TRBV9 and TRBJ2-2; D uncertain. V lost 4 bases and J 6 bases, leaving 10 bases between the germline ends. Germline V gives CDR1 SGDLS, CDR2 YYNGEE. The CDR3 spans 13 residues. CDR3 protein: CASSFREAGELFF. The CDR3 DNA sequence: TGTGCCAGCAGCTTCCGCGAGGCCGGGGAGCTGTTTTTT.

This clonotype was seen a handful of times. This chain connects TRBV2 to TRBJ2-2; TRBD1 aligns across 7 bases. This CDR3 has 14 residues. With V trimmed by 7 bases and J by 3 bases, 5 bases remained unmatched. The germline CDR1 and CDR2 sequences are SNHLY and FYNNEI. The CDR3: CASMRQGDTGELFF. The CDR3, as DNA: TGTGCCAGCATGAGACAGGGAGACACCGGGGAGCTGTTTTTT.

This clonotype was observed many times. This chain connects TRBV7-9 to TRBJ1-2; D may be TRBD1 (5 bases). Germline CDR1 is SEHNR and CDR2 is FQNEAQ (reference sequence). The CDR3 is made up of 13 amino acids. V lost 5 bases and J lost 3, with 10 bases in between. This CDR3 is CASSGGSDYGYTF. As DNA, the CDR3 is TGTGCCAGCAGCGGGGGATCGGACTATGGCTACACCTTC. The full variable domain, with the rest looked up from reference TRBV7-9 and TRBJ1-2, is DTGVSQNPRHKITKRGQNVTFRCDPISEHNRLYWYRQTLGQGPEFLTYFQNEAQLEKSRLLSDRFSAERPKGSFSTLEIQRTEQGDSAMYLCASSGGSDYGYTFGSGTRLTVV.

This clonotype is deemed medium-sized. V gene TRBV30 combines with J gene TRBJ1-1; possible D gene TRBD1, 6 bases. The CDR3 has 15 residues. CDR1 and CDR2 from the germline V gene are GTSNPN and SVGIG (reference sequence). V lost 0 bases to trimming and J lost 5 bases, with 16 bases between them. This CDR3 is CAWSVKVFQGTEAFF. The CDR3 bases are TGTGCCTGGAGTGTTAAAGTCTTTCAGGGGACTGAAGCTTTCTTT.

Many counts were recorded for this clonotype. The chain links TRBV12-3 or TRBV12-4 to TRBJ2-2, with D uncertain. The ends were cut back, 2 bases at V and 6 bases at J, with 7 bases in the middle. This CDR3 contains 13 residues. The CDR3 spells CASSLNSAGELFF. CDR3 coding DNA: TGTGCCAGCAGTTTAAATTCGGCCGGGGAGCTGTTTTTT.

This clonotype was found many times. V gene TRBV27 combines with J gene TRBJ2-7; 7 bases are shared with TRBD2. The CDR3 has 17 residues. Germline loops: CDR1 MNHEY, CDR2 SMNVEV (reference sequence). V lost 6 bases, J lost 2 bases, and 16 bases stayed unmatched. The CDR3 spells CASSLMGGKPLPYEQYF. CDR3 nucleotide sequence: TGTGCCAGCAGCTTAATGGGGGGGAAACCACTACCCTACGAGCAGTACTTC.

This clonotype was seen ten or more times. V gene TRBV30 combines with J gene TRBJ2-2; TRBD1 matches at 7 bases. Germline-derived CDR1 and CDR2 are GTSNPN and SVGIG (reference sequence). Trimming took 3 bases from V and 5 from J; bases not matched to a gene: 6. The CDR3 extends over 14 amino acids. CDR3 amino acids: CAWRGDRGTGELFF. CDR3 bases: TGTGCCTGGAGGGGGGACAGAGGGACCGGGGAGCTGTTTTTT.

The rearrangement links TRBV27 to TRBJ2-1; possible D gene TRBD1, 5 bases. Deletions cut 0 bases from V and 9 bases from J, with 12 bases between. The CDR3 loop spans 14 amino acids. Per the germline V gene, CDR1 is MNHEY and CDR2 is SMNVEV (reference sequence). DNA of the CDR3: TGTGCCAGCAGTTTATCATCAGGGTACGGTGAGCAGTTCTTC. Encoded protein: CASSLSSGYGEQFF.

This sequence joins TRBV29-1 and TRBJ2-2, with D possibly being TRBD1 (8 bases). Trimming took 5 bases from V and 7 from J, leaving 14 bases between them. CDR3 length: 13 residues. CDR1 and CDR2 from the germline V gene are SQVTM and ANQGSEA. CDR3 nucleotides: TGCAGCGTTCTACAGGGGGAGGGCGGGGAGCTGTTTTTT. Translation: CSVLQGEGGELFF.